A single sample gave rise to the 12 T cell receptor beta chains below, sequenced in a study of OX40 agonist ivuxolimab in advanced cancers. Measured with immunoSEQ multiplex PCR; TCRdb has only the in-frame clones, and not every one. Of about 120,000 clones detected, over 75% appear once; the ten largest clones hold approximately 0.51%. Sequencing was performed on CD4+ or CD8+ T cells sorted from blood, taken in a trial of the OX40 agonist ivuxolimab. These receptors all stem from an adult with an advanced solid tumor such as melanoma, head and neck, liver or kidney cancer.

The DNA for the CDR3 is TGTGCCAGCTCACCGTTCCCGCTAGCGGGATCCACAGATACGCAGTATTTT. Its protein product is CASSPFPLAGSTDTQYF. The chain joins TRBV18 to TRBJ2-3, with TRBD2 identical over 9 bases. Per the germline V gene, CDR1 is KGHSH and CDR2 is LQKENI. The CDR3 loop spans 17 amino acids. Unmatched junction bases numbered 9, after V lost 3 bases and J lost 2 bases.

The CDR3 DNA sequence: TGTGCCACCAGCAGTAGGGACAGCTTAACCTACAATGAGCAGTTCTTC. Protein sequence: CATSSRDSLTYNEQFF. The rearrangement joins TRBV15 to TRBJ2-1, with TRBD1 matching over 7 bases. V shed 3 bases and J 2 bases; nucleotides not matched to a gene: 7. From germline, CDR1 is LNHNV and CDR2 YYDKDF (reference sequence). The CDR3 has 16 residues.

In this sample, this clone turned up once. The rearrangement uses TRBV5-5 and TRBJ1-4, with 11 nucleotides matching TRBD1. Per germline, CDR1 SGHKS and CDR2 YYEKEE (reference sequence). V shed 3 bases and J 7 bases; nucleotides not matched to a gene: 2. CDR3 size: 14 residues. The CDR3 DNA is TGTGCCAGCAGCTCCGGGACAGGGGGTGAAAAACTGTTTTTT. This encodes CASSSGTGGEKLFF.

CDR3 sequence reads: CASSTDRGRQPQHF. In DNA form, the CDR3 reads TGTGCCAGCAGTACCGACAGGGGACGTCAGCCCCAGCATTTT. J is TRBJ1-5 and V is TRBV27; 8 nucleotides line up with TRBD1. There are 14 residues in the CDR3. From germline, CDR1 is MNHEY and CDR2 SMNVEV (reference sequence). J lost 6 bases, V lost 5 bases, and 6 bases had no gene match.

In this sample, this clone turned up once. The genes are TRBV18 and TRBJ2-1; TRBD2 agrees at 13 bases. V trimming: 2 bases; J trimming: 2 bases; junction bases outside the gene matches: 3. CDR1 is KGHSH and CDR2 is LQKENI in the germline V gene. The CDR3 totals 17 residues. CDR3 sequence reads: CASSPDGLAGAYNEQFF. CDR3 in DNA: TGTGCCAGCTCACCAGACGGACTAGCGGGGGCCTACAATGAGCAGTTCTTC.

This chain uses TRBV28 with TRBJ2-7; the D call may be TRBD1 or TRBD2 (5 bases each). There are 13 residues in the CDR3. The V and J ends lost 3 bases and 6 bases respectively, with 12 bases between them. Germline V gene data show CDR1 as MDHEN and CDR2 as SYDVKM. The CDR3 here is CASSLGDRSEQYF. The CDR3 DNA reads TGTGCCAGCAGTTTGGGGGATAGGAGCGAGCAGTACTTC.

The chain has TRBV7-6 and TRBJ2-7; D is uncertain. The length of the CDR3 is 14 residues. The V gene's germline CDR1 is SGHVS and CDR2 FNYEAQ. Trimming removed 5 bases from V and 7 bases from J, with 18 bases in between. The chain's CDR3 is CASSPVSTSMEQYF. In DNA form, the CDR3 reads TGTGCCAGCAGCCCTGTTAGTACATCCATGGAGCAGTACTTC.

The CDR3 nucleotides read TGTGCCAGACACGGGACGGGGAACACTGAAGCTTTCTTT. Translated, it gives CARHGTGNTEAFF. J is TRBJ1-1 and V is TRBV30; tentative D call: TRBD1 (5 bases). V lost 8 bases and J lost 1, with 14 bases in between. From germline, CDR1 is GTSNPN and CDR2 SVGIG (reference sequence). The CDR3 sequence is 13 residues long.

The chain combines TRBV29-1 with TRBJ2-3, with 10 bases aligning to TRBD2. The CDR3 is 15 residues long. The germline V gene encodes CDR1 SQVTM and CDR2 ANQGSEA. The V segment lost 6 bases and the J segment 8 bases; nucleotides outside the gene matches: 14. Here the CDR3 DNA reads TGCAGCGTCGACTGGCCACCTAGCGGGGGAGGTACGCAGTATTTT. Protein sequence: CSVDWPPSGGGTQYF.

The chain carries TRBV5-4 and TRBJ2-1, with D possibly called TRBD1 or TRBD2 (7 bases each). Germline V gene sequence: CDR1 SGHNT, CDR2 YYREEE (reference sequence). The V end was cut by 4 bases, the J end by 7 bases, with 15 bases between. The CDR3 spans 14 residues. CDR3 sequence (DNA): TGTGCCAGCAGCGAGCAGGGGGGGCTAAATGAGCAGTTCTTC. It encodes CASSEQGGLNEQFF. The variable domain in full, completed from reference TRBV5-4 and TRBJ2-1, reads ETGVTQSPTHLIKTRGQQVTLRCSSQSGHNTVSWYQQALGQGPQFIFQYYREEENGRGNFPPRFSGLQFPNYSSELNVNALELDDSALYLCASSEQGGLNEQFFGPGTRLTVL.

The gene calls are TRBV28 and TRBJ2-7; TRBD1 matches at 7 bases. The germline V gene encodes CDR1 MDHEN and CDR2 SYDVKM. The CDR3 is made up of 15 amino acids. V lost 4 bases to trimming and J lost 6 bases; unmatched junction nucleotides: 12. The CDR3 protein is CASSSGTDRAAEQYF. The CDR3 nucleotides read TGTGCCAGCAGTTCGGGGACAGACAGGGCCGCCGAGCAGTACTTC.

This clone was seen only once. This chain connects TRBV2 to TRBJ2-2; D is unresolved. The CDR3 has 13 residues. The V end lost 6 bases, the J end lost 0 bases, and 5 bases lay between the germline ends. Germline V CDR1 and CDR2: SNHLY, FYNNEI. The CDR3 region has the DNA TGTGCCAGCAGCTCCCCGAACACCGGGGAGCTGTTTTTT. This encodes CASSSPNTGELFF.